These 20 T cell receptor beta chains share one sample of origin, sequenced in a study of blood T cell repertoires in COVID-19. Measured with immunoSEQ multiplex PCR; TCRdb has only the in-frame clones, and not every one. The sample lists around 94,000 clones; roughly 92% were seen once. Material for sequencing was peripheral blood. These receptors originate from a woman between 50 and 59 years old with COVID-19, enrolled during active disease.

The rearrangement joins TRBV5-8 to TRBJ1-1; 7 positions match TRBD1. The CDR3 length is 13 residues. In germline, CDR1 is SGHTS, CDR2 YDEGEE. V trimming: 4 bases; J trimming: 6 bases; junction bases outside the gene matches: 6. This chain's CDR3 is CASSLAQGAEAFF. CDR3 bases: TGTGCCAGCAGCCTGGCTCAGGGGGCTGAAGCTTTCTTT.

V is TRBV27 and J is TRBJ1-1; D ambiguous. CDR3 size: 13 residues. Trimming left V 2 bases short and J 5 bases short, with 9 bases between. The germline V gene has CDR1 MNHEY and CDR2 SMNVEV (reference sequence). The CDR3 DNA reads as TGTGCCAGCAGTTTAAGAGGTCGGACTGAAGCTTTCTTT. This codes for CASSLRGRTEAFF.

A word on this clone: Additional DNA sequences in this sample encode the identical CDR3. The chain employs TRBV5-1 and TRBJ2-5, with D hard to call. Germline V gene sequence: CDR1 SGHRS, CDR2 YFSETQ. Between the trimmed V and J ends, which lost 0 bases and 4 bases, there was a span of 4 bases. The CDR3 length is 12 residues. The CDR3 loop is CASSLAGETQYF. CDR3 nucleotides: TGCGCCAGCAGCTTGGCGGGAGAGACCCAGTACTTC.

The chain joins TRBV6-2 or TRBV6-3 to TRBJ2-7, with TRBD1 matching over 7 bases. The CDR3 contains 12 residues. Germline CDR1 reads MNHEY; CDR2 reads SVGEGT. J gave up 3 bases and V 5 bases, and 1 base lay outside the gene matches. This CDR3 is CASSRDSYEQYF. DNA of the CDR3: TGTGCCAGCAGTAGGGACAGCTACGAGCAGTACTTC.

The J gene is TRBJ1-1, the V gene TRBV5-6, with TRBD1 identical over 9 bases. Trimming took 3 bases from V and 5 from J; bases not matched to a gene: 17. Germline values: CDR1 SGHDT, CDR2 YYEEEE. The CDR3 spans 18 residues. The CDR3 DNA sequence: TGTGCCAGCAGCTCATTAGGGACAGGGTATGGGGGTTGGACTGAAGCTTTCTTT. Translated, it gives CASSSLGTGYGGWTEAFF. Drawing the rest from reference TRBV5-6 and TRBJ1-1, the complete variable domain is DAGVTQSPTHLIKTRGQQVTLRCSPKSGHDTVSWYQQALGQGPQFIFQYYEEEERQRGNFPDRFSGHQFPNYSSELNVNALLLGDSALYLCASSSLGTGYGGWTEAFFGQGTRLTVV.

The chain uses TRBV19 and TRBJ1-1, with TRBD1 identical over 7 bases. The germline CDR1 and CDR2 sequences are LNHDA and SQIVND (reference sequence). V lost 3 bases to trimming and J lost 0 bases; unmatched junction nucleotides: 7. The CDR3 sequence is 16 residues long. The CDR3 sequence is CASSIRGLGMNTEAFF. CDR3 nucleotide sequence: TGTGCCAGTAGTATTAGGGGGCTAGGCATGAACACTGAAGCTTTCTTT.

This rearrangement joins TRBV5-4 to TRBJ1-2; TRBD1 agrees at 8 bases. Germline V CDR1 and CDR2: SGHNT, YYREEE (reference sequence). The trim removed 4 bases at V and 7 bases at J, leaving 18 bases unmatched. This CDR3 spans 17 amino acids. The CDR3 bases are TGTGCCAGCAGCCCAGTGTTTGGGGCCAGGGGGCGCGGTGGCTACACCTTC. As protein: CASSPVFGARGRGGYTF.

The chain couples TRBV10-2 to TRBJ2-7, with 11 positions matching TRBD1. Trimming removed 0 bases from V and 2 bases from J; junction bases left unmatched: 0. CDR3 length: 15 residues. Per the germline V gene, CDR1 is WSHSY and CDR2 is SAAADI. The CDR3 DNA reads TGCGCCAGCAGTGAGTCGGGACAGGGGGCCTACGAGCAGTACGTC. This translates into CASSESGQGAYEQYV.

The chain recombines TRBV11-3 with TRBJ2-3, with TRBD1 matching over 7 bases. This CDR3 has 14 residues. CDR1 and CDR2 from the germline V gene are SGHNT and YENEEA. J was trimmed by 3 bases and V by 5 bases; bases with no gene match: 5. As DNA, the CDR3 is TGTGCCAGCAGCCCTCGACAGGGTACAGATACGCAGTATTTT. This encodes CASSPRQGTDTQYF.

This chain uses TRBV19 with TRBJ2-3; D gene uncertain. This CDR3 has 14 residues. V dropped 7 bases and J dropped 3 bases, with 14 bases sitting between them. The V gene's germline CDR1 is LNHDA and CDR2 SQIVND (reference sequence). The CDR3 reads CASKLAETTDTQYF. The CDR3, as DNA: TGTGCCAGTAAATTGGCGGAAACTACAGATACGCAGTATTTT.

CDR3 sequence: CAISAGGAYEQYF. CDR3 DNA: TGTGCCATCAGTGCCGGGGGGGCATACGAGCAGTACTTC. This chain connects TRBV10-3 to TRBJ2-7, with 8 positions matching TRBD2. Germline lookup yields CDR1 ENHRY and CDR2 SYGVKD. This CDR3 comprises 13 residues. Losses at the gene ends were 4 bases for V and 4 bases for J; bases not matched to a gene: 3.

V gene TRBV7-9 combines with J gene TRBJ1-3; D might be TRBD1 (6 bases). The V end was cut by 2 bases, the J end by 0 bases, with 14 bases between. This CDR3 contains 17 residues. The germline V gene has CDR1 SEHNR and CDR2 FQNEAQ (reference sequence). Here the CDR3 DNA reads TGTGCCAGCAGCTTATCCGGGAGGGGGAGCTCTGGAAACACCATATATTTT. Translated: CASSLSGRGSSGNTIYF.

This chain joins TRBV18 and TRBJ1-1; D ambiguous. Germline loops: CDR1 KGHSH, CDR2 LQKENI. The CDR3 sequence is 16 residues long. Trimming shortened V by 0 bases and J by 3 bases, and 14 bases separated the two germline ends. The CDR3 coding sequence is TGTGCCAGCTCACCACCAAGTCACAGCGGGTACACTGAAGCTTTCTTT. It encodes CASSPPSHSGYTEAFF.

The rearrangement links TRBV29-1 to TRBJ1-5; weak D call: TRBD1 (5 bases). Between the trimmed V and J ends, which lost 6 bases and 6 bases, there was a span of 15 bases. Germline V gives CDR1 SQVTM, CDR2 ANQGSEA. The CDR3 has 13 residues. CDR3 DNA: TGCAGCGTCAAGACCAGGGTGGGTCAGCCCCAGCATTTT. It is translated as CSVKTRVGQPQHF.

The genes are TRBV14 and TRBJ2-2; TRBD1 matches at 7 bases. The ends lost 4 bases at V and 2 bases at J; junction bases unmatched: 4. The CDR3 is 15 amino acids. In germline, CDR1 is SGHDN, CDR2 FVKESK. CDR3 in DNA: TGTGCCAGCAGCCGCCGGGACAGAAACACCGGGGAGCTGTTTTTT. Translated, it gives CASSRRDRNTGELFF.

The V and J genes are TRBV29-1 and TRBJ1-1, with D maybe TRBD1 (5 bases). V was pared by 8 bases and J by 3 bases, with 16 bases between. CDR1 is SQVTM and CDR2 is ANQGSEA in the germline V gene. This CDR3 spans 13 amino acids. The CDR3 is CSPHRPGDTEAFF. The CDR3 DNA follows: TGCAGCCCCCACCGGCCGGGGGACACTGAAGCTTTCTTT.

The rearrangement links TRBV28 to TRBJ1-3; no definite D call. Per the germline V gene, CDR1 is MDHEN and CDR2 is SYDVKM. The CDR3 extends over 15 amino acids. Trimming cost V 5 bases and J 0 bases, with 11 bases left between them. This CDR3 reads CASSPAELSGNTIYF. CDR3 coding DNA: TGTGCCAGCAGTCCAGCGGAGCTCTCTGGAAACACCATATATTTT.

The rearrangement uses TRBV6-5 and TRBJ2-7; TRBD1 might be the D (6 bases). Trimming stripped 7 bases from V and 3 bases from J, with 16 bases between. CDR1 MNHEY and CDR2 SVGAGI come from the germline V gene. This CDR3 is 14 amino acids long. CDR3: CASTLTGVVYEQYV. The CDR3 region has the DNA TGTGCCAGCACGTTGACAGGCGTCGTCTACGAGCAGTACGTC.

In DNA form, the CDR3 reads TGTGCCAGCAGTTCAAGGGGGACTGAAGCTTTCTTT. It translates to CASSSRGTEAFF. The chain couples TRBV6-5 to TRBJ1-1, with TRBD1 as a possible D gene (6 bases). This CDR3 comprises 12 residues. Germline-derived CDR1 and CDR2 are MNHEY and SVGAGI. Trimming cost V 4 bases and J 5 bases, with 8 bases left between them.

V and J are TRBV6-6 and TRBJ1-2; 9 bases agree with TRBD1. Per the germline V gene, CDR1 is MNHNY and CDR2 is SVGAGI (reference sequence). The V segment lost 6 bases and the J segment 6 bases; nucleotides outside the gene matches: 2. The CDR3 is 12 amino acids. The CDR3 sequence is CASSGQGNGYTF. CDR3 DNA sequence: TGTGCCAGCAGCGGACAGGGGAATGGCTACACCTTC.